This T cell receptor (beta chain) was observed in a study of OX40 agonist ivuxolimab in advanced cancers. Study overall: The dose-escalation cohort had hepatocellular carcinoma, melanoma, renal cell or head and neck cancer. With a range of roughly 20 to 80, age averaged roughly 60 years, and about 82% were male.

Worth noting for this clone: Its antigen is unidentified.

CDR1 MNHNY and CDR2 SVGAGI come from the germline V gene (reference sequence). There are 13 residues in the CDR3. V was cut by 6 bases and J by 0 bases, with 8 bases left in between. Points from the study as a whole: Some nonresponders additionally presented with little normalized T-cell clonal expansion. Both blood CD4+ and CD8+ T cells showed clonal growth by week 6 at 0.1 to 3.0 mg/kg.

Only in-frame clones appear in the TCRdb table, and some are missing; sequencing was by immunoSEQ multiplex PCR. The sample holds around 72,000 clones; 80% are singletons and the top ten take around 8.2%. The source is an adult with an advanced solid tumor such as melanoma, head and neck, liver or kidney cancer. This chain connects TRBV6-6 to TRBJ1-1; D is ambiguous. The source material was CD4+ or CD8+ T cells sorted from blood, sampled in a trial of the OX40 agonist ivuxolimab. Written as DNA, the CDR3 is TGTGCCAGCAGCATGCAAATGAACACTGAAGCTTTCTTT. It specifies CASSMQMNTEAFF.